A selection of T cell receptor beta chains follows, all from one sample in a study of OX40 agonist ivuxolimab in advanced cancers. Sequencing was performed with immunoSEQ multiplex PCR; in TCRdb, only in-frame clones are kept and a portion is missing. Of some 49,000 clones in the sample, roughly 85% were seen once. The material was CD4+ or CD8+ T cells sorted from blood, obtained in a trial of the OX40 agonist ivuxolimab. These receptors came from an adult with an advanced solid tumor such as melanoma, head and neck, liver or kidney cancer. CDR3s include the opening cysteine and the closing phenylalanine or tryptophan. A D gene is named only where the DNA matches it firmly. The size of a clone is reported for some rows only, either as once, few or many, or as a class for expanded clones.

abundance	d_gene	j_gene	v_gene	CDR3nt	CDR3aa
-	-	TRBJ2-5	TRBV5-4	TGTGCCAGCAGCTCTAGGGGGGCGGAGACCCAGTACTTC	CASSSRGAETQYF
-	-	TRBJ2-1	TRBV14	TGTGCCAGCAGCTATTACAATGAGCAGTTCTTC	CASSYYNEQFF
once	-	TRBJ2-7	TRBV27	TGTGCCAGCAGTTATGGCCAGACCATCTACGAGCAGTACTTC	CASSYGQTIYEQYF
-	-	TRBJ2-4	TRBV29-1	TGCAGCGTGGGGACGGGTGAAAACATTCAGTACTTC	CSVGTGENIQYF
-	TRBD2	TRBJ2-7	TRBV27	TGTGCCAGCAGTCGCATACCGGGACTAGGGATCTCCTACGAGCAGTACTTC	CASSRIPGLGISYEQYF
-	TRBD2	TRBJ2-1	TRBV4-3	TGCGCCAGCAGCCGCGGGACTAGCGGGAGTTTCAACAATGAGCAGTTCTTC	CASSRGTSGSFNNEQFF
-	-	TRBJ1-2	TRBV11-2	TGTGCCAGCAGCTTAGAGTACGTCGGGACTCATGGCTACACCTTC	CASSLEYVGTHGYTF
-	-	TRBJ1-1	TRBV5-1	TGCGCCAGCAGCTATGTCGGGGTAAGAGCCACTGAAGCTTTCTTT	CASSYVGVRATEAFF
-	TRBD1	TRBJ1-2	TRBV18	TGTGCCAGCTCCCCCACAGGGGATAACTATGGCTACACCTTC	CASSPTGDNYGYTF
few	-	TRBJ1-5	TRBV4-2	TGTGCCAGCAGCCAAGAATACCCAGGGCCTAGCAATCAGCCCCAGCATTTT	CASSQEYPGPSNQPQHF
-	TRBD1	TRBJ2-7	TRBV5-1	TGCGCCAGCAGCTCGGGACAGGGGGTGTTGAACGAGCAGTACTTC	CASSSGQGVLNEQYF
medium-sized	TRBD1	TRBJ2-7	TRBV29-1	TGCAGCGTTCGGACAGGGGGTTTCTACGAGCAGTACTTC	CSVRTGGFYEQYF
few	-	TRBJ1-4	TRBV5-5	TGTGCCAGCAGCTTCAGGGTACGCGGTGAAAAACTGTTTTTT	CASSFRVRGEKLFF
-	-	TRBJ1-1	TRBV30	TGTGCCTGGAGCGGCAGGCTAAACACTGAAGCTTTCTTT	CAWSGRLNTEAFF
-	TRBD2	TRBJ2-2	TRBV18	TGTGCCAGCTCACCAATGGCGTTAGCGGGAGTCTCGAACACCGGGGAGCTGTTTTTT	CASSPMALAGVSNTGELFF
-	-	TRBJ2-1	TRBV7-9	TGTGCCAGCAGCGACGCAATGAAAAAAAATGAGCAGTTCTTC	CASSDAMKKNEQFF
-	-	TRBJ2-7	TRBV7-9	TGTGCCAGCACCGCTAAACCATACGAGCAGTACTTC	CASTAKPYEQYF
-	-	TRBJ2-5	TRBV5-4	TGTGCCAGCAGCTTGGGTCAAGAGACCCAGTACTTC	CASSLGQETQYF
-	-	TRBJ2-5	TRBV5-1	TGCGCCAGCAGCTTGGGCCCTCACTCAGGCGGGGAGACCCAGTACTTC	CASSLGPHSGGETQYF
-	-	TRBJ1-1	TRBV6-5	TGTGCCAGCAGTTACGGCAGGGTCGCGAACACTGAAGCTTTCTTT	CASSYGRVANTEAFF
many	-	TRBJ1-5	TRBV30	TGTGCCTGGAGTGTACTCGGAAATCAGCCCCAGCATTTT	CAWSVLGNQPQHF
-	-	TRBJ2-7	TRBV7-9	TGTGCCAGCAGCTTAGTGGGCGAGCAGTACTTC	CASSLVGEQYF
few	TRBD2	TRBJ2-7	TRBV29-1	TGCAGCGTACGACTAGCGGGAGTCAGGAACGAGCAGTACTTC	CSVRLAGVRNEQYF
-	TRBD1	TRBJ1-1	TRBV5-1	TGCGCCAGCAGCCCCGGGACAGGGAGCACTGAAGCTTTCTTT	CASSPGTGSTEAFF
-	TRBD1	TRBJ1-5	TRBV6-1	TGTGCCAGCAGTGCCGGTGGACAGGGGGCATATCAGCCCCAGCATTTT	CASSAGGQGAYQPQHF
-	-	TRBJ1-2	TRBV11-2	TGTGCCAGCAGCTTAGTCGTTGGGTTCTATGGCTACACCTTC	CASSLVVGFYGYTF
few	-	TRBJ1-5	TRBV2	TGTGCCAGCAGTGAACACGGGGGACGCAGCAATCAGCCCCAGCATTTT	CASSEHGGRSNQPQHF
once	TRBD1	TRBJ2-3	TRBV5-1	TGCGCCAGCAGCTGGGCGACAGGGAACCCAGATACGCAGTATTTT	CASSWATGNPDTQYF
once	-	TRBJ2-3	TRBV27	TGTGCCAGCAGCTCTAGAGCGGGCTTGATAGATACGCAGTATTTT	CASSSRAGLIDTQYF
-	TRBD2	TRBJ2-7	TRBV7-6	TGTGCCAGCAGCTTAGCGAGGGTTAGCGGGTTCGGCGAGCAGTACTTC	CASSLARVSGFGEQYF
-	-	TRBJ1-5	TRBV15	TGTGCCACCAGCAGCGACGGCCGCAATCAGCCCCAGCATTTT	CATSSDGRNQPQHF
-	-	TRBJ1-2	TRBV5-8	TGTGCCAGCAGGGGTACAGGCCTCCCCTATGGCTACACCTTC	CASRGTGLPYGYTF
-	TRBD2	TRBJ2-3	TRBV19	TGTGCCAGTAGTAGTAGCGGGAGGGCCGGGACAGATACGCAGTATTTT	CASSSSGRAGTDTQYF
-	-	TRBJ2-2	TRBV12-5	TGTGCTAGTGGTTTGGAGGCGGGGAACACCGGGGAGCTGTTTTTT	CASGLEAGNTGELFF
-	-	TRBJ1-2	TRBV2	TGTGCCAGCCGCCGGACAGCAGCTAACTATGGCTACACCTTC	CASRRTAANYGYTF
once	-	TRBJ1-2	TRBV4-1	TGCGCCAGCATCGCTGGGCCCCCTAACTATGGCTACACCTTC	CASIAGPPNYGYTF
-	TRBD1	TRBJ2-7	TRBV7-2	TGTGCCAGCAGCCGAACAGGGGTAAGCTCCTACGAGCAGTACTTC	CASSRTGVSSYEQYF
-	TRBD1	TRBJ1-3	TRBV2	TGTGCCAGCAGACAGGACAGGGGACGTGGCGTTGGAAACACCATATATTTT	CASRQDRGRGVGNTIYF
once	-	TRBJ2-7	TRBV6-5	TGTGCCAGCAGTTATACGTGGAATCGGAACGAGCAGTACTTC	CASSYTWNRNEQYF
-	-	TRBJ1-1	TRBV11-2	TGTGCCAGCAGCTTAAGACAGACGAACACTGAAGCTTTCTTT	CASSLRQTNTEAFF
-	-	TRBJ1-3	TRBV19	TGTGCCACCACCACAATGTCTGGAAACACCATATATTTT	CATTTMSGNTIYF
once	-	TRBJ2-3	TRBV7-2	TGTGCCAGCAGCTTAGAGGGCACAGATACGCAGTATTTT	CASSLEGTDTQYF
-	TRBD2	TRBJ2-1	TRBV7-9	TGTGCCAGCAGCTTAGCCTTGACGGGAGGGTCATACAATGAGCAGTTCTTC	CASSLALTGGSYNEQFF
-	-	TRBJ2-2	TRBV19	TGTGCCAGTATTGACGGGCAGGGGTTTACCGGGGAGCTGTTTTTT	CASIDGQGFTGELFF
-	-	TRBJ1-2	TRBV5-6	TGTGCCAGCAGCTTGGGAACGGGAGCTAACTATGGCTACACCTTC	CASSLGTGANYGYTF
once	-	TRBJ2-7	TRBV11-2	TGTGCCAGCAGCTTAGGGGGGTTTAGGGGAACCCGGTCCTACGAGCAGTACTTC	CASSLGGFRGTRSYEQYF
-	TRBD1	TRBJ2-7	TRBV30	TGTGCCTGGAGTGTAACAGGGGCACTTTACGAGCAGTACTTC	CAWSVTGALYEQYF
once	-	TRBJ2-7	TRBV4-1	TGCGCCAGCAGCCAAGTGGGCAGTTTGGGGGCTCGCGACGAGCAGTACTTC	CASSQVGSLGARDEQYF
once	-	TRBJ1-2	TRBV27	TGTGCCAGCAGTTTTTCGAGAGGGGACTATGGCTACACCTTC	CASSFSRGDYGYTF
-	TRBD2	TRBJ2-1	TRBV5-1	TGCGCCAGCAGCTCAATAGCGGGAGGGGACAATGAGCAGTTCTTC	CASSSIAGGDNEQFF
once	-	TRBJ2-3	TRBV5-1	TGCGCCAGCACCCGGGAGCCCGGATCTAGAAATACGCAGTATTTT	CASTREPGSRNTQYF
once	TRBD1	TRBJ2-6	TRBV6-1	TGTGCCAGCACAGGGGGTATCTCTGGGGCCAACGTCCTGACTTTC	CASTGGISGANVLTF
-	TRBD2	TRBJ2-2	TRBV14	TGTGCCAGCAGCATGGGACTAGCCGCCACCGGGGAGCTGTTTTTT	CASSMGLAATGELFF
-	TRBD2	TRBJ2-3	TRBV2	TGTGCCAGCAGACCGGGACTAGCGGTGAACACAGATACGCAGTATTTT	CASRPGLAVNTDTQYF
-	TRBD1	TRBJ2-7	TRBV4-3	TGCGCCAGCAGCCAAGCGAGGGGGCAATACGAGCAGTACTTC	CASSQARGQYEQYF
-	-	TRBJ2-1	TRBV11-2	TGTGCCAGCAGCTGGGGGTACCGAGACAATGAGCAGTTCTTC	CASSWGYRDNEQFF
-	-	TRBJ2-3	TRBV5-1	TGCGCCAGCAGCTCGCCGACAGGAACTAGCACAGATACGCAGTATTTT	CASSSPTGTSTDTQYF